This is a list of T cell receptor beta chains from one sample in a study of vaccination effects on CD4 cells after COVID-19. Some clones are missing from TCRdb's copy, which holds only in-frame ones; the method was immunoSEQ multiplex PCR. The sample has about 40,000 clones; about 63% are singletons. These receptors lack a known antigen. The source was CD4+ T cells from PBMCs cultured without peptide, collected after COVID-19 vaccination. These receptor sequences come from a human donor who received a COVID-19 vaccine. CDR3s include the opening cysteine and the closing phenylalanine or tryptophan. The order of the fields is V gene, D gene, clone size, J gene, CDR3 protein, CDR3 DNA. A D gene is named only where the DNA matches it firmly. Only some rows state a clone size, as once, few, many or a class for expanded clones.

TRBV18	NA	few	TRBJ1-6	CASSLTGSNSPLHF	TGTGCCAGCTCTCTCACAGGATCTAATTCACCCCTCCACTTT
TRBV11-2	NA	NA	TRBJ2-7	CASSPQTDYYEQYF	TGTGCCAGCAGCCCCCAGACGGATTACTACGAGCAGTACTTC
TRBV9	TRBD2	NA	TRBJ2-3	CASSVAAGGGTDTQYF	TGTGCCAGCAGCGTAGCGGCGGGAGGGGGCACAGATACGCAGTATTTT
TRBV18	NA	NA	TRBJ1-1	CASSPRRAEKNTEAFF	TGTGCCAGCTCACCACGGAGGGCGGAAAAGAACACTGAAGCTTTCTTT
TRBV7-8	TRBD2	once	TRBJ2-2	CASSPGLAGEGGELFF	TGTGCCAGCAGCCCGGGACTAGCGGGGGAGGGCGGGGAGCTGTTTTTT
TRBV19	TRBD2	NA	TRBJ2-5	CASSIGLAGQETQYF	TGTGCCAGTAGTATAGGGCTAGCGGGCCAAGAGACCCAGTACTTC
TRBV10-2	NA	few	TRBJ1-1	CASRSRSLSGNTEAFF	TGCGCCAGCAGGTCACGGTCGTTGAGTGGGAACACTGAAGCTTTCTTT
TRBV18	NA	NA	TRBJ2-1	CASSPAGAGEQFF	TGTGCCAGCTCACCAGCCGGGGCGGGTGAGCAGTTCTTC
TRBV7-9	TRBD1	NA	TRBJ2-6	CASTGQAGSGANVLTF	TGTGCCAGCACGGGACAGGCGGGATCTGGGGCCAACGTCCTGACTTTC
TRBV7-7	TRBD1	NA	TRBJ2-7	CASSLGAGGNYEQYF	TGTGCCAGCAGCTTAGGTGCAGGGGGTAACTACGAGCAGTACTTC
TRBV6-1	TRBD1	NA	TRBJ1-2	CASSEVVLTGVYGYTF	TGTGCCAGCAGTGAGGTGGTGTTAACAGGGGTGTATGGCTACACCTTC
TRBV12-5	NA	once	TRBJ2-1	CASVDGTYNEQFF	TGTGCTAGTGTGGACGGGACCTACAATGAGCAGTTCTTC
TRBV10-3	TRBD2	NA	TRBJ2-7	CAISELQGLAGVSGEQYF	TGTGCCATCAGTGAGCTGCAAGGACTAGCGGGAGTCTCTGGCGAGCAGTACTTC
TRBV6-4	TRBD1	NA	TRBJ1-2	CASSPTGVNYGYTF	TGTGCCAGCAGCCCAACAGGGGTTAACTATGGCTACACCTTC
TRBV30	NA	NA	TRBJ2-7	CAWTPGSYEQYF	TGTGCCTGGACCCCGGGCAGCTACGAGCAGTACTTC
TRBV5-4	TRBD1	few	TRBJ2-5	CASSLQGGTETQYF	TGTGCCAGCAGCCTACAAGGGGGCACTGAGACCCAGTACTTC